The 17 T cell receptor beta chains in this list originate from one sample, sequenced in a study of molecular identifiers for immune sequencing clone quantification. Each CDR3 protein gets one entry after TCRdb re-called the PCR reads with MiXCR. The sample includes 600,000 to 650,000 distinct CDR3 sequences, nearly 20% of them seen just once. Sequenced sample: naive CD8+ T cells from blood, with Jurkat cell RNA spiked in. The subset: FACS-sorted CD8+CD4-CCR7+CD45RA+ naive T cells. The receptors shown here come from a human donor in good health. Some libraries in this study had Jurkat cell RNA spiked in.

In its sample, this clonotype was seen once. A much larger clone differs by one base, so this may be a read error. The J gene is TRBJ2-1, the V gene TRBV30; 7 bases are shared with TRBD1. CDR3 size: 13 residues. Trimming removed 3 bases from V and 4 bases from J; junction bases left unmatched: 3. Germline CDR1 and CDR2: GTSNPN and SVGIG (reference sequence). This CDR3 is CAWRVQGYNEQFF. The CDR3 DNA reads as TGTGCCTGGAGGGTACAGGGGTACAATGAGCAGTTCTTC.

The chain links TRBV9 to TRBJ2-1; maybe TRBD2 (6 bases). Germline lookup yields CDR1 SGDLS and CDR2 YYNGEE. V lost 4 bases and J 2 bases, leaving 13 bases between the germline ends. CDR3 size: 15 residues. This CDR3 is CASSPHRGTYNEQFF. The CDR3 DNA follows: TGTGCCAGCAGCCCTCACCGGGGGACCTACAATGAGCAGTTCTTC.

The rearrangement uses TRBV28 and TRBJ2-1; no firm D call. Trimming shortened V by 3 bases and J by 6 bases, and 12 bases separated the two germline ends. CDR1 is MDHEN, CDR2 SYDVKM, per germline. The CDR3 runs 14 residues. The CDR3: CASSFSLVVNEQFF. CDR3 in DNA: TGTGCCAGCAGTTTTAGCCTAGTCGTCAATGAGCAGTTCTTC.

Concerning this clonotype itself: This may stem from a read error, because a much larger clone lies one nucleotide away. The chain combines TRBV6-6 with TRBJ1-1; no firm D call. The CDR3 totals 9 residues. V lost 7 bases to trimming and J lost 11 bases, with 8 bases between them. Germline V gene sequence: CDR1 MNHNY, CDR2 SVGAGI (reference sequence). The CDR3 DNA reads as TGTGCCAGCATCCCCCCCGCTTTCTTT. It codes for CASIPPAFF.

This clonotype has a count of ten or more. The rearrangement joins TRBV4-3 to TRBJ1-4; D is perhaps TRBD1 (6 bases). Germline V gives CDR1 LGHNA, CDR2 YSLEER. The CDR3 extends over 16 amino acids. Trimming shortened V by 0 bases and J by 8 bases, and 16 bases separated the two germline ends. The CDR3 sequence: CASSQDRWGAREKLFF. The DNA of the CDR3 is TGCGCCAGCAGCCAAGATAGGTGGGGGGCGCGGGAAAAACTGTTTTTT.

As concerns this clonotype: This clone may be a read error of a much larger clone one base away. The rearrangement joins TRBV20-1 to TRBJ1-3; D call uncertain. Germline CDR1 is DFQATT and CDR2 is SNEGSKA (reference sequence). The CDR3 covers 14 residues. The CDR3 nucleotides are TGCAGTGTTCAGAACGTTGATACTGGAGACACCATATATTTT. Translating gives CSVQNVDTGDTIYF.

Worth noting for this clonotype: Being one base from a much bigger clone, this may be a read error. The V gene is TRBV19, the J gene TRBJ2-6; no reliable D call. The CDR3 is made up of 15 amino acids. CDR1 and CDR2 (germline): LNHDA, SQIVND (reference sequence). Trimming stripped 6 bases from V and 4 bases from J, with 13 bases between. The CDR3, as DNA: TGTGCCAGTAGGCTTCAGATTGGCGGGGCCAACGTCCTGACTTTC. Translating it yields CASRLQIGGANVLTF. The complete variable domain, with remaining parts taken from reference TRBV19 and TRBJ2-6, reads DGGITQSPKYLFRKEGQNVTLSCEQNLNHDAMYWYRQDPGQGLRLIYYSQIVNDFQKGDIAEGYSVSREKKESFPLTVTSAQKNPTAFYLCASRLQIGGANVLTFGAGSRLTVL.

In its sample, this clonotype was seen a few times. Compared with germline, one end of the junction differs, possibly owing to a read error. The chain joins TRBV20-1 to TRBJ2-3, with 8 bases aligning to TRBD1. The CDR3 loop spans 18 amino acids. Germline V gene lookup returns CDR1 DFQATT and CDR2 SNEGSKA (reference sequence). The CDR3 region has the DNA TGCAGTGCTCACTCCAGTCCGATCGGGACAGGAGCCACATATACGCAGTATTTT. Translated, it gives CSAHSSPIGTGATYTQYF.

This clonotype turned up a few times. The V call is TRBV7-9, the J call TRBJ2-4; possible D gene TRBD2, 6 bases. The CDR3 totals 13 residues. The germline V gene encodes CDR1 SEHNR and CDR2 FQNEAQ (reference sequence). The CDR3, as DNA: TGTGCAGGGGTGGCTAGCGATCAAAACATTCAGTACTTC. Its translation: CAGVASDQNIQYF.

As regards this clonotype: This may come from a read error, since a much larger clone is one base off. The genes are TRBV7-9 and TRBJ1-1, with D hard to call. The CDR3 totals 15 residues. CDR1 is SEHNR and CDR2 is FQNEAQ in the germline V gene (reference sequence). The DNA for the CDR3 is TGTGCCAGCGGCTTAGCGGTCAGGCCGAACACTGAAGCTTTCTTT. Encoded protein: CASGLAVRPNTEAFF.

In the case of this clonotype: A junction boundary mismatches the germline segment, possibly from a read error. The V gene is TRBV3-1, the J gene TRBJ1-1; D gene unclear. The CDR3 loop spans 12 amino acids. Per the germline V gene, CDR1 is LGHDT and CDR2 is YNNKEL (reference sequence). The CDR3 here is CASSQATTEASF. DNA for the CDR3: TGTGCCAGCAGCCAAGCAACGACTGAAGCTTCCTTT.

About this clonotype itself: A much larger clone differs by one base, so this may be a read error. The gene calls are TRBV5-5 and TRBJ1-1; D possibly corresponds to TRBD1 (5 bases). CDR1 is SGHKS, CDR2 YYEKEE, per germline (reference sequence). The CDR3 runs 15 residues. The CDR3 DNA follows: TGTGCCAACAGCTTAGATCCCTTACAGACAGTTGAAGCTTTCTTT. The encoded protein is CANSLDPLQTVEAFF.

With respect to this clonotype: A much larger clone lies a single base off, so this may be a read error. The rearrangement links TRBV7-8 to TRBJ2-7; D is perhaps TRBD1 (5 bases). Trimming removed 5 bases at V and 5 bases at J, with 10 bases between. The germline CDR1 and CDR2 sequences are SGHVS and FQNEAQ. CDR3 length equals 12 residues. CDR3 protein: CASSLRVDEQYF. The CDR3 region has the DNA TGTGCCAGCAGCCTCAGGGTAGACGAGCAGTACTTC. Combining the CDR3 with reference TRBV7-8 and TRBJ2-7 gives the whole variable domain GAGVSQSPRYKVAKRGQDVALRCDPISGHVSLFWYQQALGQGPEFLTYFQNEAQLDKSGLPSDRFFAERPEGSVSTLKIQRTQQEDSAVYLCASSLRVDEQYFGPGTRLTVT.

This clonotype was detected ten times or more. The chain employs TRBV10-3 and TRBJ2-1; 10 nucleotides align to TRBD1. The CDR3 loop spans 14 amino acids. Germline lookup yields CDR1 ENHRY and CDR2 SYGVKD. With 2 bases clipped from V and 6 bases from J, the junction kept 1 base outside the gene matches. Here the CDR3 reads CAISEGTGANEQFF. The CDR3 bases are TGTGCCATCAGTGAGGGGACAGGGGCCAATGAGCAGTTCTTC.

On this clonotype: A single base separates this from a much larger clone, so it may be a read error. The CDR3 does not end in the conserved phenylalanine or tryptophan, so this is likely a read error. This chain links TRBV30 with TRBJ2-3; 9 bases agree with TRBD2. The trim removed 1 base at V and 3 bases at J, leaving 5 bases unmatched. Germline V lookup: CDR1 GTSNPN, CDR2 SVGIG (reference sequence). The CDR3 spans 15 residues. The CDR3 sequence: CAWSGTSVKTDTQYL. CDR3 nucleotide sequence: TGTGCCTGGAGTGGGACTAGCGTTAAAACAGATACGCAGTATTTG.

In regard to this clonotype: It may be a read error: a sequence one base away is much more abundant. This chain connects TRBV27 to TRBJ2-3, with 11 nucleotides matching TRBD1. The end of the DNA fits TRBJ1-5 better, so the J call may be wrong. The CDR3 spans 19 residues. CDR1 and CDR2 (germline): MNHEY, SMNVEV (reference sequence). Here the CDR3 reads CASSPNLGNGQGAPDTQHF. DNA of the CDR3: TGTGCCAGCAGTCCCAACTTAGGAAACGGACAGGGGGCGCCAGATACGCAGCATTTT.

This clonotype was counted ten times or more. This sequence joins TRBV4-3 and TRBJ1-1, with a possible D match to TRBD1 (5 bases). CDR1 and CDR2 (germline): LGHNA, YSLEER. The V end lost 0 bases, the J end lost 2 bases, and 10 bases lay between the germline ends. The CDR3 spans 15 residues. The CDR3 coding sequence is TGCGCCAGCAGCCAAGAACTGGGGCCAAACACTGAAGCTTTCTTT. Translation: CASSQELGPNTEAFF.